The 19 T cell receptor beta chains listed next were all sequenced from one sample in a study of blood T cell repertoires in COVID-19 (dated by TCRdb to the early 2020s). Libraries came from the immunoSEQ multiplex PCR assay. The table was pulled from immuneACCESS by TCRdb, which kept in-frame rearrangements only. Such tables lose some clones; where checked, under half of the loss comes from unresolved V genes, and the rest has no known cause. The sample table records 40,000 to 65,000 clones; 85% to 90% of these occur just once. About an eighth of the sample rests with the top ten. Sequenced: peripheral blood. These receptors were taken from a man in his 70s with active COVID-19.

The rearrangement links TRBV7-2 to TRBJ1-2; 8 bases agree with TRBD1. Germline V lookup: CDR1 SGHTA, CDR2 FQGNSA. This CDR3 spans 17 amino acids. V lost 1 base and J lost 6; bases outside the gene matches: 13. The DNA of the CDR3 is TGTGCCAGCAGCTTAGAGACAGGGGAGGTCCATCTACATGGCTACACCTTC. This translates into CASSLETGEVHLHGYTF.

This clone was seen a single time. The chain joins TRBV7-8 to TRBJ1-2; 9 bases are a match to TRBD1. Per germline, CDR1 SGHVS and CDR2 FQNEAQ. The CDR3 covers 15 residues. V was clipped by 2 bases and J by 5 bases; unmatched bases: 6. CDR3: CASSLTQGAGYGYTF. The CDR3 DNA sequence: TGTGCCAGCAGCTTAACACAGGGGGCTGGATATGGCTACACCTTC.

This clone was recorded once. The V gene is TRBV11-3, the J gene TRBJ1-1; possible D gene TRBD1, 6 bases. Trimming shortened V by 5 bases and J by 1 base, and 11 bases separated the two germline ends. The CDR3 is made up of 14 amino acids. Per the germline V gene, CDR1 is SGHNT and CDR2 is YENEEA. In nucleotides, the CDR3 is TGTGCCAGCAGCCTTGGACAGCCGAACACTGAAGCTTTCTTT. Its translation: CASSLGQPNTEAFF. Full variable domain (rest looked up from reference TRBV11-3 and TRBJ1-1): EAGVVQSPRYKIIEKKQPVAFWCNPISGHNTLYWYLQNLGQGPELLIRYENEEAVDDSQLPKDRFSAERLKGVDSTLKIQPAELGDSAVYLCASSLGQPNTEAFFGQGTRLTVV.

The J gene is TRBJ1-1, the V gene TRBV19; 10 bases match TRBD1. The CDR3 covers 16 residues. V dropped 4 bases and J dropped 2; count of bases not matched to a gene: 7. CDR1 LNHDA and CDR2 SQIVND come from the germline V gene (reference sequence). CDR3 sequence: CASSKNGDRGNTEAFF. CDR3 DNA sequence: TGTGCCAGTAGTAAGAACGGGGACAGGGGAAACACTGAAGCTTTCTTT.

The genes are TRBV3-1 (or the pseudogene TRBV3-2) and TRBJ2-7, with 10 bases aligning to TRBD2. CDR1 is LGHDT and CDR2 is YNNKEL in the germline V gene (reference sequence). The CDR3 is 16 amino acids. Losses at the gene ends were 0 bases for V and 7 bases for J; bases not matched to a gene: 9. This CDR3 reads CASSQEKSSGGEEQYF. CDR3 DNA: TGTGCCAGCAGCCAAGAAAAGTCTAGCGGGGGTGAAGAGCAGTACTTC.

This chain joins TRBV19 and TRBJ1-2, with 8 bases that match TRBD1. J was trimmed by 2 bases and V by 9 bases; bases with no gene match: 5. The length of the CDR3 is 13 residues. Germline loops: CDR1 LNHDA, CDR2 SQIVND (reference sequence). CDR3 sequence reads: CASRGQGNYGYTF. CDR3 DNA: TGTGCCAGCCGAGGACAGGGAAACTATGGCTACACCTTC.

V is TRBV7-3 and J is TRBJ1-1; possibly TRBD1 for D (5 bases). The CDR3 runs to 14 residues. Germline CDR1 is SGHTA and CDR2 is FQGTGA. V shed 2 bases and J shed 0 bases, with 7 bases lying between them. In nucleotides, the CDR3 is TGTGCCAGCAGCTTAGCAGGGATGAACACTGAAGCTTTCTTT. This translates into CASSLAGMNTEAFF. The full variable domain, in which reference TRBV7-3 and TRBJ1-1 provide the parts outside the CDR3, is GAGVSQTPSNKVTEKGKYVELRCDPISGHTALYWYRQSLGQGPEFLIYFQGTGAADDSGLPNDRFFAVRPEGSVSTLKIQRTERGDSAVYLCASSLAGMNTEAFFGQGTRLTVV.

In its sample, this clone was seen once. The V call is TRBV9, the J call TRBJ1-5, with a possible D match to TRBD1 (5 bases). V dropped 2 bases and J dropped 4 bases, with 7 bases sitting between them. The CDR3 is 13 amino acids. Germline V gene data show CDR1 as SGDLS and CDR2 as YYNGEE. The CDR3 DNA follows: TGTGCCAGCAGCGTGGCAGGGAATCAGCCCCAGCATTTT. Amino acids: CASSVAGNQPQHF.

The rearrangement uses TRBV7-2 and TRBJ1-3; D unclear. Germline CDR1 and CDR2: SGHTA and FQGNSA. The length of the CDR3 is 17 residues. V lost 5 bases, J lost 0 bases, and 17 bases lay in between. CDR3: CASSQRTGSVSGNTIYF. The CDR3 DNA sequence: TGTGCCAGCAGCCAACGGACGGGAAGTGTCTCTGGAAACACCATATATTTT.

The chain is built from TRBV9 and TRBJ2-5, with 9 nucleotides matching TRBD1. Unmatched junction bases numbered 14, after V lost 6 bases and J lost 5 bases. This CDR3 spans 16 amino acids. CDR1 and CDR2 from the germline V gene are SGDLS and YYNGEE. The DNA for the CDR3 is TGTGCCAGCAATCCCTCCGGGACAGGGCTCTGGGAGACCCAGTACTTC. Protein product: CASNPSGTGLWETQYF.

The chain has TRBV6-2 or TRBV6-3 and TRBJ1-1, with 9 bases matching TRBD1. Germline CDR1 MNHEY, CDR2 SVGEGT. This CDR3 spans 16 amino acids. Losses at the gene ends were 2 bases for V and 5 bases for J; bases not matched to a gene: 9. The chain's CDR3 is CASSYPGTGSWTEAFF. The CDR3 nucleotides are TGTGCCAGCAGTTACCCGGGGACAGGGAGTTGGACTGAAGCTTTCTTT.

Concerning this clone: One end of the junction fails to match germline, which may point to a read error. V is TRBV12-3 or TRBV12-4 and J is TRBJ2-1, with D unclear. The CDR3 contains 13 residues. CDR3 DNA sequence: TGTGCCAGCAGTTTACCCCACTACGATGAGCAGTTCTTC. Translated, it gives CASSLPHYDEQFF.

This chain connects TRBV4-3 to TRBJ1-2, with TRBD1 matching over 10 bases. The CDR3 runs 14 residues. Losses at the gene ends were 4 bases for V and 7 bases for J; bases not matched to a gene: 6. The V gene's germline CDR1 is LGHNA and CDR2 YSLEER. The DNA for the CDR3 is TGCGCCAGCAGCCCCGGACAGGGGGTTCGTGGCTACACCTTC. Translating it yields CASSPGQGVRGYTF.

This chain joins TRBV11-3 and TRBJ2-6; D is undetermined. The V gene's germline CDR1 is SGHNT and CDR2 YENEEA. Trimming removed 5 bases from V and 2 bases from J, with 7 bases in between. This CDR3 spans 14 amino acids. This CDR3 is CASSLTPGANVLTF. In DNA, the CDR3 is TGTGCCAGCAGCCTCACTCCTGGGGCCAACGTCCTGACTTTC.

The chain is built from TRBV7-8 and TRBJ1-5; no reliable D call. V was cut by 5 bases and J by 7 bases, with 12 bases left in between. This CDR3 region has 13 residues. From germline, CDR1 is SGHVS and CDR2 FQNEAQ. The CDR3 spells CASSGDGGQPQHF. In nucleotides, the CDR3 is TGTGCCAGCAGCGGAGACGGAGGGCAGCCCCAGCATTTT.

V usage is TRBV7-2 and J usage is TRBJ1-4; 7 bases map to TRBD1. The ends lost 5 bases at V and 7 bases at J; junction bases unmatched: 10. Germline loops: CDR1 SGHTA, CDR2 FQGNSA. The CDR3 is 15 residues long. The chain's CDR3 is CASSPQQGMVEKLFF. Here the CDR3 DNA reads TGTGCCAGCAGCCCGCAACAGGGGATGGTTGAAAAACTGTTTTTT. Complete variable domain (other parts from reference TRBV7-2 and TRBJ1-4): GAGVSQSPSNKVTEKGKDVELRCDPISGHTALYWYRQSLGQGLEFLIYFQGNSAPDKSGLPSDRFSAERTGGSVSTLTIQRTQQEDSAVYLCASSPQQGMVEKLFFGSGTQLSVL.

V is TRBV9 and J is TRBJ2-5; 11 nucleotides line up with TRBD2. The CDR3 totals 15 residues. Germline V gene sequence: CDR1 SGDLS, CDR2 YYNGEE. V gave up 2 bases and J gave up 4 bases; unmatched junction bases: 4. CDR3 sequence reads: CASSVGLAGGETQYF. CDR3 nucleotide sequence: TGTGCCAGCAGCGTTGGGCTAGCGGGGGGAGAGACCCAGTACTTC.

V gene TRBV7-6 combines with J gene TRBJ2-2, with a weak D call TRBD2 (6 bases). The ends were cut back, 5 bases at V and 7 bases at J, with 17 bases in the middle. Germline-derived CDR1 and CDR2 are SGHVS and FNYEAQ. This CDR3 is built from 15 residues. The CDR3 region has the DNA TGTGCCAGCAGCCCCCCGGGACTGGGAGACGGGGAGCTGTTTTTT. Amino acid sequence: CASSPPGLGDGELFF.

The chain has TRBV28 and TRBJ2-5; possible D gene TRBD2, 6 bases. Trimming cost V 6 bases and J 3 bases, with 17 bases left between them. Germline V CDR1 and CDR2: MDHEN, SYDVKM. This CDR3 has 15 residues. The CDR3 here is CASSWEARGKETQYF. For the CDR3, the DNA is TGTGCCAGCAGCTGGGAGGCACGCGGAAAAGAGACCCAGTACTTC.